The 29 T cell receptor beta chains given below trace back to one sample, sequenced in a study of technical replicates of blood from several donors. Sequenced by immunoSEQ multiplex PCR; TCRdb stores in-frame clones only, minus some. The table lists some 70,000 clones, 92% of them singletons. Sequenced sample: T cells isolated from PBMCs. The receptors here all came from a human donor in good health.

This chain connects TRBV19 to TRBJ2-1; 9 bases fit TRBD2. V lost 3 bases to trimming and J lost 4 bases; unmatched junction nucleotides: 7. This CDR3 region has 16 residues. Germline V CDR1 and CDR2: LNHDA, SQIVND (reference sequence). The CDR3, as DNA: TGTGCCAGTAGTATGAGGACTAGCGACCGTTACAATGAGCAGTTCTTC. It codes for CASSMRTSDRYNEQFF.

The V gene is TRBV4-2, the J gene TRBJ2-7, with D perhaps matching TRBD2 (6 bases). The CDR3 consists of 14 residues. The ends were cut back, 1 base at V and 6 bases at J, with 13 bases in the middle. The germline V gene encodes CDR1 LGHNA and CDR2 YNFKEQ. This CDR3 is CASSQASSAVEQYF. The DNA for the CDR3 is TGTGCCAGCAGCCAAGCGTCTAGCGCCGTCGAGCAGTACTTC.

The chain is built from TRBV10-3 and TRBJ2-7; TRBD2 matches 8 bases. Germline loops: CDR1 ENHRY, CDR2 SYGVKD. CDR3 length: 14 amino acids. Trimming cost V 9 bases and J 7 bases; bases outside gene matches: 14. This chain's CDR3 is CAISSGLSNGEQYF. CDR3 DNA: TGTGCCATTTCTAGCGGGCTCTCTAACGGGGAGCAGTACTTC.

The chain is built from TRBV18 and TRBJ2-3; 9 nucleotides match TRBD1. CDR3 length equals 16 residues. The germline gives CDR1 KGHSH, CDR2 LQKENI. Losses at the gene ends were 3 bases for V and 2 bases for J; bases not matched to a gene: 6. The CDR3 reads CASSPEDRGVTDTQYF. Written as DNA, the CDR3 is TGTGCCAGCTCACCCGAGGACAGGGGCGTCACAGATACGCAGTATTTT.

This clone was detected a few times. The rearrangement links TRBV4-3 to TRBJ1-1, with D tentatively TRBD1 (5 bases). Between the trimmed V and J ends, which lost 3 bases and 3 bases, there was a span of 8 bases. Looked up from germline, CDR1 is LGHNA and CDR2 is YSLEER. This CDR3 comprises 13 residues. The CDR3 nucleotides are TGCGCCAGCAGCCAGACAGTGGACACTGAAGCTTTCTTT. As protein: CASSQTVDTEAFF.

The gene calls are TRBV2 and TRBJ2-7; 8 bases line up with TRBD1. The CDR3 spans 19 residues. V was pared by 3 bases and J by 6 bases, with 22 bases of the junction left unmatched. Germline loops: CDR1 SNHLY, CDR2 FYNNEI. The chain's CDR3 is CASSDSLEGVGTGFGEQYF. The CDR3 DNA follows: TGTGCCAGCAGTGATTCTCTGGAAGGCGTCGGGACAGGTTTTGGCGAGCAGTACTTC.

The chain is built from TRBV9 and TRBJ1-5; D is unclear. The CDR3 length is 15 residues. V dropped 0 bases and J dropped 0 bases, with 7 bases sitting between them. Germline V gene sequence: CDR1 SGDLS, CDR2 YYNGEE. CDR3 bases: TGTGCCAGCAGCGTAGGGCAAAGTAGCAATCAGCCCCAGCATTTT. It codes for CASSVGQSSNQPQHF.

This clone was recorded once. The chain joins TRBV9 to TRBJ2-3, with D uncertain. Trimming removed 2 bases at V and 0 bases at J, with 10 bases between. This CDR3 has 15 residues. From germline, CDR1 is SGDLS and CDR2 YYNGEE. CDR3 sequence: CASSVYAVSTDTQYF. The CDR3 bases are TGTGCCAGCAGCGTTTATGCGGTAAGCACAGATACGCAGTATTTT.

The count of this clone is one. Other DNA sequences in the sample encode the same CDR3. The J gene is TRBJ2-5, the V gene TRBV19; D is unresolved. Deletions cut 2 bases from V and 2 bases from J, with 3 bases between. Per the germline V gene, CDR1 is LNHDA and CDR2 is SQIVND (reference sequence). This CDR3 has 12 amino acids. CDR3 nucleotides: TGTGCCAGTAGTATACCGCAAGAGACCCAGTACTTC. It specifies CASSIPQETQYF.

The CDR3 DNA sequence: TGTGCCAGCAGTTACAGAGCCGGGGGTGGGGCCAACGTCCTGACTTTC. Its translation is CASSYRAGGGANVLTF. V gene TRBV6-5 combines with J gene TRBJ2-6; D is possibly TRBD2 (6 bases). The V end lost 2 bases, the J end lost 3 bases, and 11 bases lay between the germline ends. Germline V lookup: CDR1 MNHEY, CDR2 SVGAGI. The CDR3 is 16 amino acids.

The chain has TRBV7-9 and TRBJ1-2; the D gene is possibly TRBD1 (6 bases). CDR1 SEHNR and CDR2 FQNEAQ come from the germline V gene (reference sequence). This CDR3 has 14 residues. Deletions cut 3 bases from V and 11 bases from J, with 19 bases between. The CDR3 nucleotides are TGTGCCAGCAGCTTTATTCGGGGACCCACAGGGTACACCTTC. This translates into CASSFIRGPTGYTF.

The chain has TRBV4-3 and TRBJ2-7; 10 bases are shared with TRBD2. CDR3 length: 15 residues. V lost 3 bases and J lost 4; bases outside the gene matches: 6. CDR1 is LGHNA, CDR2 YSLEER, per germline. DNA of the CDR3: TGCGCCAGCAGCCATTCTAGCGGGAGTGTGTACGAGCAGTACTTC. This gives the protein CASSHSSGSVYEQYF.

The rearrangement links TRBV6-5 to TRBJ2-2; D gene ambiguous. This CDR3 comprises 12 residues. The germline CDR1 and CDR2 sequences are MNHEY and SVGAGI. The V end lost 6 bases, the J end lost 7 bases, and 9 bases lay between the germline ends. The CDR3 reads CASSQLLGELFF. The CDR3 DNA reads as TGTGCCAGCAGCCAACTACTCGGGGAGCTGTTTTTT.

The genes are TRBV2 and TRBJ2-3, with TRBD2 matching 8 bases. Germline loops: CDR1 SNHLY, CDR2 FYNNEI. The V segment lost 4 bases and the J segment 6 bases; nucleotides outside the gene matches: 9. This CDR3 is built from 15 residues. The CDR3 reads CASSGTSPLVDTQYF. The CDR3 DNA reads as TGTGCCAGCAGTGGGACTAGCCCCCTTGTTGATACGCAGTATTTT.

The gene calls are TRBV5-8 and TRBJ1-5; tentatively, D is TRBD1 (5 bases). CDR3 length: 15 residues. Germline loops: CDR1 SGHTS, CDR2 YDEGEE. Trimming stripped 1 base from V and 4 bases from J, with 12 bases between. CDR3 in amino acids: CASSLIKGYNQPQHF. The DNA of the CDR3 is TGTGCCAGCAGCTTGATTAAGGGGTATAATCAGCCCCAGCATTTT. Filled out from reference TRBV5-8 and TRBJ1-5, the complete variable domain reads EAGVTQSPTHLIKTRGQQATLRCSPISGHTSVYWYQQALGLGLQFLLWYDEGEERNRGNFPPRFSGRQFPNYSSELNVNALELEDSALYLCASSLIKGYNQPQHFGDGTRLSIL.

The rearrangement links TRBV29-1 to TRBJ1-1; D might be TRBD1 (6 bases). The V and J ends lost 7 bases and 5 bases respectively, with 17 bases between them. Germline V gives CDR1 SQVTM, CDR2 ANQGSEA. The CDR3 contains 13 residues. CDR3 sequence (DNA): TGCAGCGCCACTCCCCGGGACATTACTGAAGCTTTCTTT. Translation: CSATPRDITEAFF.

A single count supports this clone. The chain employs TRBV5-1 and TRBJ2-1, with a possible D match to TRBD2 (5 bases). The V gene lost 0 bases and the J gene lost 8 bases, with 12 bases spanning the gap. Germline loops: CDR1 SGHRS, CDR2 YFSETQ. CDR3 size: 14 residues. The CDR3 DNA reads TGCGCCAGCAGCTTGGGGCTAGCAGGCTATGAGCAGTTCTTC. This gives the protein CASSLGLAGYEQFF. The variable domain in full, with the rest retrieved from reference TRBV5-1 and TRBJ2-1, is KAGVTQTPRYLIKTRGQQVTLSCSPISGHRSVSWYQQTPGQGLQFLFEYFSETQRNKGNFPGRFSGRQFSNSRSEMNVSTLELGDSALYLCASSLGLAGYEQFFGPGTRLTVL.

This chain joins TRBV28 and TRBJ1-1, with TRBD1 matching 8 bases. The CDR3 totals 13 residues. V lost 8 bases, J lost 1 base, and 3 bases stayed unmatched. Germline CDR1 reads MDHEN; CDR2 reads SYDVKM. The CDR3 DNA follows: TGTGCCAGCCTCGACAGGGGGAACACTGAAGCTTTCTTT. It encodes CASLDRGNTEAFF. The variable domain in full, with the rest retrieved from reference TRBV28 and TRBJ1-1, is DVKVTQSSRYLVKRTGEKVFLECVQDMDHENMFWYRQDPGLGLRLIYFSYDVKMKEKGDIPEGYSVSREKKERFSLILESASTNQTSMYLCASLDRGNTEAFFGQGTRLTVV.

This clone was seen once. The J gene is TRBJ2-3, the V gene TRBV5-1; 7 positions agree with TRBD1. Germline CDR1 SGHRS, CDR2 YFSETQ. The junction had 10 bases not matched to a gene; V was cut back by 7 bases and J by 5 bases. The CDR3 sequence is 14 residues long. CDR3 DNA: TGCGCCAGCGCGGTAATCAGGGGGAAAGATACGCAGTATTTT. This codes for CASAVIRGKDTQYF.

The CDR3 coding sequence is TGTGCCAGCAGCGTAACTTACGAGCAGTACTTC. This translates into CASSVTYEQYF. J is TRBJ2-7 and V is TRBV11-2; D gene unclear. V lost 5 bases to trimming and J lost 4 bases, with 6 bases between them. Germline lookup yields CDR1 SGHAT and CDR2 FQNNGV. The CDR3 length is 11 residues.

The CDR3, as DNA: TGTGCCAGCAGTTACCGGGTTGGGTTCATACATGAAGCTTTCTTT. This translates into CASSYRVGFIHEAFF. The rearrangement joins TRBV6-5 to TRBJ1-1; no clear D. V lost 2 bases, J lost 7 bases, and 17 bases lay in between. CDR1 is MNHEY, CDR2 SVGAGI, per germline. This CDR3 has 15 residues.

This chain joins TRBV19 and TRBJ2-7; D is possibly TRBD2 (6 bases). This CDR3 has 14 amino acids. Germline V gives CDR1 LNHDA, CDR2 SQIVND (reference sequence). V shed 5 bases and J shed 3 bases, with 14 bases lying between them. CDR3 nucleotides: TGTGCCAGTAGTGCGGGACTTGAGATCTACGAGCAGTACTTC. Translated, it gives CASSAGLEIYEQYF. The variable domain in full, with the rest retrieved from reference TRBV19 and TRBJ2-7, is DGGITQSPKYLFRKEGQNVTLSCEQNLNHDAMYWYRQDPGQGLRLIYYSQIVNDFQKGDIAEGYSVSREKKESFPLTVTSAQKNPTAFYLCASSAGLEIYEQYFGPGTRLTVT.

Details on this clone: Germline is not matched at one junction end, which may reflect a read error. At the DNA level, this CDR3 is encoded by other sequences in the same sample as well. The chain links TRBV18 to TRBJ1-1; D is undetermined. This CDR3 region has 14 residues. CDR1 KGHSH and CDR2 LQKENI come from the germline V gene. This CDR3 is CASSATGLKTEAFF. The CDR3 nucleotides read TGTGCCAGCTCAGCGACGGGGTTGAAAACTGAAGCTTTCTTT.

The chain uses TRBV5-1 and TRBJ1-4, with TRBD1 matching over 8 bases. The germline V gene has CDR1 SGHRS and CDR2 YFSETQ. With V trimmed by 1 base and J by 0 bases, 5 bases remained unmatched. The CDR3 has 17 residues. This CDR3 reads CASSLTGTGATNEKLFF. The CDR3 DNA follows: TGCGCCAGCAGCTTGACCGGGACAGGTGCAACTAATGAAAAACTGTTTTTT.

The chain is built from TRBV4-3 and TRBJ2-4; 7 bases line up with TRBD2. Trimming removed 0 bases from V and 3 bases from J; junction bases left unmatched: 8. The CDR3 contains 17 residues. Germline V gives CDR1 LGHNA, CDR2 YSLEER. The CDR3 loop is CASSQDGAGAGKNIQYF. The CDR3 DNA sequence: TGCGCCAGCAGCCAAGATGGGGCGGGAGCTGGCAAAAACATTCAGTACTTC.

The V gene is TRBV19, the J gene TRBJ2-1, with D unresolved. V was shortened by 5 bases and J by 5 bases, with 10 bases between the two germline ends. CDR3 length: 13 residues. The germline CDR1 and CDR2 sequences are LNHDA and SQIVND (reference sequence). DNA of the CDR3: TGTGCCAGTAGTCCCCAAACAGACAATGAGCAGTTCTTC. Its protein is CASSPQTDNEQFF.

This clone was recorded only once. V is TRBV12-5 and J is TRBJ2-1, with 8 bases matching TRBD2. The germline gives CDR1 LGHNT, CDR2 FRNRAP. This CDR3 comprises 14 residues. V dropped 1 base and J dropped 5; count of bases not matched to a gene: 1. The DNA of the CDR3 is TGTGCTAGTGGTTTGGACGGGGGGGACAATGAGCAGTTCTTC. Translated, it gives CASGLDGGDNEQFF.

This sequence joins TRBV9 and TRBJ2-5, with D tentatively TRBD2 (5 bases). Trimming left V 4 bases short and J 7 bases short, with 17 bases between. The CDR3 is made up of 14 amino acids. Germline CDR1 SGDLS, CDR2 YYNGEE. The CDR3 region is CASSSPPRRGTQYF. The CDR3 DNA reads as TGTGCCAGCAGCTCACCACCACGCCGGGGGACCCAGTACTTC.

The rearrangement uses TRBV13 and TRBJ2-7; D remains unclear. V lost 4 bases to trimming and J lost 4 bases, with 14 bases between them. This CDR3 has 14 amino acids. Germline loops: CDR1 PRHDT, CDR2 FYEKMQ (reference sequence). In DNA form, the CDR3 reads TGTGCCAGCAGCTCTCTTTACAGCAAGTACGAGCAGTACTTC. Translation: CASSSLYSKYEQYF.